A selection of T cell receptor beta chains follows, all from one sample in a study of lymphopenia after photon versus proton radiotherapy. Sequenced by immunoSEQ multiplex PCR; TCRdb stores in-frame clones only, minus some. This table holds 70,000 to 95,000 clones, around 80% found once. The source material was peripheral blood, sampled from a patient treated with proton-based radiotherapy. Every receptor here comes from a man between 60 and 75 years old with pancreatic cancer. Each CDR3 is given with its conserved first and last residue. Fields, in order: clone size, J gene, D gene, V gene, CDR3 protein, CDR3 DNA. D genes are given only for firm matches. Some rows mark clone size as missing; the rest say once, few, many or name a class of expanded clone.

NA,TRBJ1-2,TRBD1,TRBV7-9,CASSLYTGGYGYTF,TGTGCCAGCAGCTTGTACACAGGGGGCTATGGCTACACCTTC
NA,TRBJ1-5,TRBD1,TRBV19,CATSKGTGDDLRPQHF,TGTGCCACCTCAAAGGGGACAGGGGATGACCTCAGGCCCCAGCATTTT
NA,TRBJ1-6,NA,TRBV28,CASQGQRGNSPLHF,TGTGCCAGCCAGGGCCAAAGAGGCAATTCACCCCTCCACTTT
NA,TRBJ2-3,TRBD2,TRBV5-4,CASSRGLLGLAGADTQYF,TGTGCCAGCAGCAGAGGACTACTGGGACTAGCGGGAGCAGATACGCAGTATTTT
NA,TRBJ2-2,TRBD2,TRBV2,CASRGTSGGITNTGELFF,TGTGCCAGCAGGGGGACTAGCGGGGGAATCACGAACACCGGGGAGCTGTTTTTT
NA,TRBJ2-7,NA,TRBV6-5,CASRTGGGDYEQYF,TGTGCCAGCAGAACAGGGGGAGGGGACTACGAGCAGTACTTC
NA,TRBJ2-7,TRBD2,TRBV28,CASRASGRAGEQYF,TGTGCCAGCAGAGCTAGCGGGAGGGCCGGCGAGCAGTACTTC
NA,TRBJ1-1,NA,TRBV25-1,CASSDVPTNTEAFF,TGTGCCAGCAGTGACGTACCCACGAACACTGAAGCTTTCTTT
NA,TRBJ1-1,TRBD1,TRBV5-1,CASSPRQGSRKTEAFF,TGCGCCAGCAGCCCTCGACAGGGCTCGCGGAAGACTGAAGCTTTCTTT
NA,TRBJ1-1,NA,TRBV4-3,CASSQDPVRGTEAFF,TGCGCCAGCAGCCAAGATCCGGTGAGGGGCACTGAAGCTTTCTTT
once,TRBJ1-1,TRBD1,TRBV5-1,CASSVGQGTEAFF,TGCGCCAGCAGCGTGGGACAGGGCACTGAAGCTTTCTTT
NA,TRBJ2-1,NA,TRBV5-4,CASTRGGKYNEQFF,TGTGCCAGCACACGGGGCGGGAAGTACAATGAGCAGTTCTTC
NA,TRBJ2-3,NA,TRBV11-2,CASSSWRVRGSTDTQYF,TGTGCCAGCAGCTCCTGGCGGGTTAGGGGTAGCACAGATACGCAGTATTTT
few,TRBJ1-2,NA,TRBV4-3,CASSQQGSYGYTF,TGCGCCAGCAGCCAACAGGGGTCCTATGGCTACACCTTC
NA,TRBJ2-6,NA,TRBV11-2,CASSFQVSGANVLTF,TGTGCCAGCAGCTTTCAGGTCTCTGGGGCCAACGTCCTGACTTTC
NA,TRBJ2-2,TRBD1,TRBV28,CASSLWGVTGGEHGELFF,TGTGCCAGCAGTTTATGGGGTGTGACAGGGGGCGAGCACGGGGAGCTGTTTTTT
NA,TRBJ2-2,NA,TRBV18,CASSPLTGELFF,TGTGCCAGCTCACCACTTACCGGGGAGCTGTTTTTT
NA,TRBJ2-7,TRBD1,TRBV18,CASSPPVGQGTYEQYF,TGTGCCAGCTCACCACCAGTAGGACAGGGGACCTACGAGCAGTACTTC
NA,TRBJ1-5,NA,TRBV5-1,CASSLDRPRNQPQHF,TGCGCCAGCAGCTTGGACAGGCCCCGTAATCAGCCCCAGCATTTT
NA,TRBJ2-1,TRBD2,TRBV27,CASSPHATSGSNNEQFF,TGTGCCAGCAGTCCCCACGCGACTAGCGGGAGCAACAATGAGCAGTTCTTC
NA,TRBJ1-4,TRBD1,TRBV4-1,CASSQDQGQGYEKLFF,TGCGCCAGCAGCCAAGATCAGGGACAGGGATATGAAAAACTGTTTTTT
once,TRBJ2-6,NA,TRBV19,CASKSGEVAGANVLTF,TGTGCCAGTAAGTCGGGCGAGGTGGCTGGGGCCAACGTCCTGACTTTC
NA,TRBJ1-1,NA,TRBV11-2,CATGGTEAFF,TGTGCCACCGGGGGGACTGAAGCTTTCTTT
NA,TRBJ1-5,NA,TRBV6-6,CASRTRTSNQPQHF,TGTGCCAGCAGGACGAGGACGAGCAATCAGCCCCAGCATTTT
NA,TRBJ2-7,NA,TRBV11-3,CASSRDPSYEQYF,TGTGCCAGCAGCCGGGATCCATCCTACGAGCAGTACTTC
NA,TRBJ2-5,TRBD1,TRBV5-6,CASSLGTGEETQYF,TGTGCCAGCAGCCTCGGGACAGGGGAAGAGACCCAGTACTTC
NA,TRBJ2-7,NA,TRBV28,CASSLAQSLSEQYF,TGTGCCAGCAGTTTGGCCCAGAGCCTTTCCGAGCAGTACTTC
NA,TRBJ1-1,TRBD1,TRBV6-5,CASSPTLQGVAFF,TGTGCCAGCAGCCCCACCTTACAGGGGGTGGCTTTCTTT
NA,TRBJ1-5,NA,TRBV4-3,CASSQDSGNQPQHF,TGCGCCAGCAGCCAAGACAGTGGCAATCAGCCCCAGCATTTT
NA,TRBJ1-4,TRBD1,TRBV28,CASSLPLETGGAETTNEKLFF,TGTGCCAGCAGTTTGCCCCTCGAGACAGGGGGCGCGGAAACAACTAATGAAAAACTGTTTTTT
NA,TRBJ1-1,NA,TRBV30,CAWSPMMTGNTEAFF,TGTGCCTGGAGCCCTATGATGACAGGGAACACTGAAGCTTTCTTT
once,TRBJ1-5,NA,TRBV30,CAWSAQSAVNQPQHF,TGTGCCTGGAGTGCCCAGTCAGCGGTCAATCAGCCCCAGCATTTT
NA,TRBJ2-5,TRBD2,TRBV6-1,CASSEEVAGLQETQYF,TGTGCCAGCAGTGAAGAGGTAGCGGGGCTACAAGAGACCCAGTACTTC
once,TRBJ1-3,NA,TRBV18,CASSPQGGNTIYF,TGTGCCAGCTCACCACAGGGCGGAAACACCATATATTTT
NA,TRBJ2-7,NA,TRBV19,CASSRRDGFYEQYF,TGTGCCAGTAGTAGAAGGGACGGATTCTACGAGCAGTACTTC
NA,TRBJ1-1,TRBD1,TRBV6-5,CASRSDRGVNTEAFF,TGTGCCAGCAGGTCCGACAGGGGTGTGAACACTGAAGCTTTCTTT
few,TRBJ1-2,NA,TRBV5-8,CASSPDSGAFYTF,TGTGCCAGCAGCCCGGACAGCGGTGCATTCTACACCTTC
NA,TRBJ2-5,TRBD2,TRBV15,CATSTPSGRETQYF,TGTGCCACCAGCACCCCTAGCGGGAGAGAGACCCAGTACTTC
NA,TRBJ1-5,NA,TRBV27,CASSLYAYSNQPQHF,TGTGCCAGCAGTTTATATGCTTATAGCAATCAGCCCCAGCATTTT
once,TRBJ2-5,NA,TRBV5-6,CASSPGGGLNRDIETQYF,TGTGCCAGCAGCCCAGGTGGGGGTCTCAACAGGGATATAGAGACCCAGTACTTC
once,TRBJ2-3,NA,TRBV4-3,CASSQDQGTQYF,TGCGCCAGCAGCCAAGATCAGGGGACGCAGTATTTT
NA,TRBJ2-5,TRBD2,TRBV7-9,CASSLAGGQETQYF,TGTGCCAGCAGCCTAGCGGGAGGGCAAGAGACCCAGTACTTC